This entry features one T cell receptor beta chain sequence. The germline gives CDR1 SQVTM, CDR2 ANQGSEA. V was pared by 7 bases and J by 4 bases, with 16 bases between. This CDR3 has 13 residues. The assay was immunoSEQ multiplex PCR, and TCRdb's table has in-frame clones only and misses some. The sample records about 730,000 clones, around 85% being singletons. This entry is derived from a study of shared T cell receptors in the human thymus. These data were likewise used in another study, on human thymus T cells. That paper adds: Having corrective surgery for congenital heart defects, healthy Finnish infants were the ones who donated. The thymus was resected at corrective cardiac surgery. Seemingly biased V and J gene usage marked thymic and blood repertoires. Related research described thymic repertoires that were highly overlapping among unrelated individuals.

The material sequenced was thymocytes. This TCR derives from a girl under three years old with a congenital heart defect. This rearrangement joins TRBV29-1 to TRBJ1-1; D not certain. Here the CDR3 reads CSARRAAGTEAFF. Written as DNA, the CDR3 is TGCAGCGCAAGGAGGGCGGCAGGCACTGAAGCTTTCTTT.